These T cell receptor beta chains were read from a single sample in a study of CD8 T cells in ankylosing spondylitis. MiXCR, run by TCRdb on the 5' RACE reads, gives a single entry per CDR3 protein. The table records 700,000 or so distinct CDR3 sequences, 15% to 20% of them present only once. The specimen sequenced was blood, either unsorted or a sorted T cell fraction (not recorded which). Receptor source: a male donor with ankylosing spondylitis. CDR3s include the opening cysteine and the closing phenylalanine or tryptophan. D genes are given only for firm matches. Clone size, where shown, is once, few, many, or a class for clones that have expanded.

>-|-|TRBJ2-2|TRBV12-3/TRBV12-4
CATKAPNTGVLFF
TGTGCCACAAAGGCCCCGAACACCGGGGTGCTGTTTTTT
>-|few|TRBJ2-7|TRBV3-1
CASSLNRRRDEQYF
TGTGCCAGCAGCCTAAACAGGCGGAGGGACGAGCAGTACTTC
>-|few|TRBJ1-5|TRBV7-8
CASSLVGDQPQHF
TGTGCCAGCAGCTTAGTGGGGGATCAGCCCCAGCATTTT
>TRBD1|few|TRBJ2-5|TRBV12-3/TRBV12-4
CASSWTGPQETQYF
TGTGCCAGCAGCTGGACAGGGCCCCAAGAGACCCAGTACTTC
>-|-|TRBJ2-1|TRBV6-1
CATGITGLVNEQFF
TGTGCCACAGGAATCACCGGACTTGTCAATGAGCAGTTCTTC
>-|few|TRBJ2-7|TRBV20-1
CSAERPGARSYEQYF
TGCAGTGCCGAGAGGCCGGGGGCCCGATCCTACGAGCAGTACTTC
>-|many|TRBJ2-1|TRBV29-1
CSVGPLNEQFF
TGCAGCGTTGGTCCCTTGAATGAGCAGTTCTTC
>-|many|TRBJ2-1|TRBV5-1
CASSLAFTSNNEQFF
TGCGCCAGCAGCTTGGCCTTCACCTCGAATAATGAGCAGTTCTTC
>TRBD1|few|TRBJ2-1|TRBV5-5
CASSTRDRSYNEQFF
TGTGCCAGCAGCACCCGGGACAGATCCTACAATGAGCAGTTCTTC
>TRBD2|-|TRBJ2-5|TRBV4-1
CASSLLAGGSTGTQYF
TGCGCCAGCAGCCTTTTAGCGGGAGGATCGACGGGGACCCAGTACTTC
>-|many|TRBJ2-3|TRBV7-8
CASSSSWGGATAADTQYF
TGTGCCAGCAGCTCTAGCTGGGGCGGCGCAACGGCGGCAGATACGCAGTATTTT
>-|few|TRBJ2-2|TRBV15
CATRVGTGELFF
TGTGCCACCAGGGTAGGGACCGGGGAGCTGTTTTTT
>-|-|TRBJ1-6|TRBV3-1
CASSPSGPLNSPLHF
TGTGCCAGCAGCCCTTCCGGGCCGCTAAATTCACCCCTCCACTTT
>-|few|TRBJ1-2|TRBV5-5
CASSPRTVTPNYGYTF
TGTGCCAGCAGCCCAAGGACGGTGACCCCTAACTATGGCTACACCTTC
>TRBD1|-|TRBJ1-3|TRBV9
CASSVGAGTGRGNTIYF
TGTGCCAGCAGCGTAGGAGCGGGGACAGGGCGCGGAAACACCATATATTTT
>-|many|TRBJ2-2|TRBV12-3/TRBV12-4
CASSLDSGELFF
TGTGCCAGCAGTTTGGATTCCGGGGAGCTGTTTTTT
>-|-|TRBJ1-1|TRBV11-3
CASSFRQAGTEAFF
TGTGCCAGCAGCTTTAGACAGGCCGGCACTGAAGCTTTCTTT
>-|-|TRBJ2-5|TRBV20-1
CSAPLYQETQYF
TGCAGTGCTCCCCTATACCAAGAGACCCAGTACTTC
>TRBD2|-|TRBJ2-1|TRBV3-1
CACSRTSVSYNEQFF
TGTGCCTGCAGCCGGACTAGCGTCTCCTACAATGAGCAGTTCTTC
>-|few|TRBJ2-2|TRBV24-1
CATSDRGQFMNTGELFF
TGTGCCACCAGTGACCGAGGACAGTTCATGAACACCGGGGAGCTGTTTTTT
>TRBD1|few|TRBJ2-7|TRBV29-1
CSVGRDRVDYEQYF
TGCAGCGTCGGGCGTGACAGGGTCGACTACGAGCAGTACTTC
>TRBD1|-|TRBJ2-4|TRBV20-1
CSAPRTGGIQYF
TGCAGTGCCCCCAGGACAGGAGGTATTCAGTACTTC
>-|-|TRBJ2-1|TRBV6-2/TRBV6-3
CASSYRDYNEQFF
TGTGCCAGCAGTTACCGGGACTACAATGAGCAGTTCTTC
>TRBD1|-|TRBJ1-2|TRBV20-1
CSARPRQGNYGYTF
TGCAGTGCTCGCCCGAGACAGGGAAACTATGGCTACACCTTC
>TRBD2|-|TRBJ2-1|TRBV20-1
CSARVRTSAFVNEQFF
TGCAGTGCTAGAGTTAGGACTAGTGCGTTTGTCAATGAGCAGTTCTTC
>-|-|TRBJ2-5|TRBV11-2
CASSLRSIEETQYF
TGTGCCAGCAGCTTGAGGTCGATAGAAGAGACCCAGTACTTC
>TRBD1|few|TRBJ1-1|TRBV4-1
CASRYHRGFVTEAFF
TGCGCCAGCAGGTACCACAGGGGGTTCGTCACTGAAGCTTTCTTT
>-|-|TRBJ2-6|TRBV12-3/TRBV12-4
CASSSPDREGGSGANVLTF
TGTGCCAGCAGTTCCCCCGACAGGGAGGGTGGCTCTGGGGCCAACGTCCTGACTTTC
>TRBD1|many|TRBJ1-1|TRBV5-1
CASSLGQGSTEAFF
TGCGCCAGCAGCTTAGGACAGGGGAGCACTGAAGCTTTCTTT
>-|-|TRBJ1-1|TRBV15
CATSRDVGRLTEAFF
TGTGCCACCAGCAGAGACGTCGGCAGACTCACTGAAGCTTTCTTT
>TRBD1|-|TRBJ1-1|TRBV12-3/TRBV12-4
CASSPQGAGLGAEAFF
TGTGCCAGCAGTCCCCAGGGGGCTGGGTTAGGGGCTGAAGCTTTCTTT
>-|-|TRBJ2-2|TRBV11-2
CASSETRKNLELFF
TGTGCCAGCAGCGAAACCAGGAAAAACTTGGAGCTGTTTTTT
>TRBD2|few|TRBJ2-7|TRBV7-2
CASSKPTSGFYEQYF
TGTGCCAGCAGCAAACCGACTAGCGGATTCTACGAGCAGTACTTC
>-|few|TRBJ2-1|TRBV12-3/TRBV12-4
CASSLEDGPGPYNEQFF
TGTGCCAGCAGTTTAGAGGACGGCCCGGGGCCCTACAATGAGCAGTTCTTC
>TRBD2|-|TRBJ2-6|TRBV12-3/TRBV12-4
CASSLTSGRTWANVLTF
TGTGCCAGCAGTCTGACTAGCGGGAGGACCTGGGCCAACGTCCTGACTTTC
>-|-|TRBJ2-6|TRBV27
CASSMTEGSSGANVLTF
TGTGCCAGCAGTATGACAGAAGGAAGCTCTGGGGCCAACGTCCTGACTTTC
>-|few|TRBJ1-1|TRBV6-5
CASSYWETENEAFF
TGTGCCAGCAGTTACTGGGAGACGGAAAATGAAGCTTTCTTT
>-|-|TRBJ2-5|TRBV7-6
CASSLVSGVVVETQYF
TGTGCCAGCAGCTTAGTATCCGGGGTCGTGGTAGAGACCCAGTACTTC
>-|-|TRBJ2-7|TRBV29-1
CSVETQGHEQYF
TGCAGCGTCGAAACACAGGGCCACGAGCAGTACTTC
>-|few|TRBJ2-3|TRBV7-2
CASSLGGWGRTADTQYF
TGTGCCAGCAGCTTAGGAGGGTGGGGGAGGACGGCAGATACGCAGTATTTT
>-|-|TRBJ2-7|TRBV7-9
CASSLGYAGNSYEQYF
TGTGCCAGCAGCTTAGGGTATGCGGGGAACTCCTACGAGCAGTACTTC
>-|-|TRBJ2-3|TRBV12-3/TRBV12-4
CASMPGPYSTDTQYF
TGTGCCAGCATGCCAGGACCCTATAGCACAGATACGCAGTATTTT
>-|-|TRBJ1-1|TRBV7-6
CASSSYVDMNTEAFF
TGTGCCAGCAGCTCCTATGTAGACATGAACACTGAAGCTTTCTTT